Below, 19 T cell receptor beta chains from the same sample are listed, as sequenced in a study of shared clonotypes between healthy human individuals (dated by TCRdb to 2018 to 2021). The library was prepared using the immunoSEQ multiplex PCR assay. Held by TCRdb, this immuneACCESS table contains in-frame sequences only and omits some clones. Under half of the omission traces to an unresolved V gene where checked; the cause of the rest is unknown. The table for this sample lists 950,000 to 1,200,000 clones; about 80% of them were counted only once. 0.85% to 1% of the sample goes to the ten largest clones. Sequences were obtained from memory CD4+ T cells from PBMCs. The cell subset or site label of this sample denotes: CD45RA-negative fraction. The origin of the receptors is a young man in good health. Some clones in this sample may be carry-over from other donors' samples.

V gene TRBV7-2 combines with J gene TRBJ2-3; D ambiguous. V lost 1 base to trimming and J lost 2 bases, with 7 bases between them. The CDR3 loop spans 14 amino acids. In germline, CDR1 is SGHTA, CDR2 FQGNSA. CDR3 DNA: TGTGCCAGCAGCTTAGACGGCCCCACAGATACGCAGTATTTT. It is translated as CASSLDGPTDTQYF. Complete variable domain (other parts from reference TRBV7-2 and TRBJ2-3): GAGVSQSPSNKVTEKGKDVELRCDPISGHTALYWYRQSLGQGLEFLIYFQGNSAPDKSGLPSDRFSAERTGGSVSTLTIQRTQQEDSAVYLCASSLDGPTDTQYFGPGTRLTVL.

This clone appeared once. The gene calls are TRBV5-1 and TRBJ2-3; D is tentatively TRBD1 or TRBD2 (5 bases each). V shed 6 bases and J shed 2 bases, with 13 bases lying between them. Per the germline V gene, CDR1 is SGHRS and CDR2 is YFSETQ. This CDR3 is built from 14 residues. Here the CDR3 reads CASTSGAPTDTQYF. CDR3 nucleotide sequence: TGCGCCAGCACCTCCGGGGCACCCACAGATACGCAGTATTTT.

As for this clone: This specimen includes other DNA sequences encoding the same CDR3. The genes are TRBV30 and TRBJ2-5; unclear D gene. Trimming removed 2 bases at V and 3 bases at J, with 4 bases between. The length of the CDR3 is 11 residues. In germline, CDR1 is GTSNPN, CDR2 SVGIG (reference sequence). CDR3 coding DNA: TGTGCCTGGAGTCCAAAAGAGACCCAGTACTTC. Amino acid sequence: CAWSPKETQYF.

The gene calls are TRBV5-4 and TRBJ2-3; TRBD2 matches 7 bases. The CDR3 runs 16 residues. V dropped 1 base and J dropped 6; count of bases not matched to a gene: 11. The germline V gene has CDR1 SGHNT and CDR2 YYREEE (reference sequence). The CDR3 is CASSLKRTSGWDTQYF. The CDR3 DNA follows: TGTGCCAGCAGCTTGAAACGGACTAGTGGCTGGGATACGCAGTATTTT.

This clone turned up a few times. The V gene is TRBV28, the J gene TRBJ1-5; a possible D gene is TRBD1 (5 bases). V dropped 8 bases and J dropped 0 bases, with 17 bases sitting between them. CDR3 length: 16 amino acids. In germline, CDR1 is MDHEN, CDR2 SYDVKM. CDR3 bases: TGTGCCAGCGGGTGGGGGAGTGGTAATAGCAATCAGCCCCAGCATTTT. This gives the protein CASGWGSGNSNQPQHF.

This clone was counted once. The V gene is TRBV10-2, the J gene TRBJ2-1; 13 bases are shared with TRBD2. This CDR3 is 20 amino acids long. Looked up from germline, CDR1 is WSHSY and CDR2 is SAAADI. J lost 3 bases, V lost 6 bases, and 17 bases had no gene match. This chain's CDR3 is CASREEPGLAGYVLYNEQFF. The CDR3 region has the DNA TGCGCCAGCAGGGAAGAACCGGGACTAGCGGGGTATGTGCTCTACAATGAGCAGTTCTTC.

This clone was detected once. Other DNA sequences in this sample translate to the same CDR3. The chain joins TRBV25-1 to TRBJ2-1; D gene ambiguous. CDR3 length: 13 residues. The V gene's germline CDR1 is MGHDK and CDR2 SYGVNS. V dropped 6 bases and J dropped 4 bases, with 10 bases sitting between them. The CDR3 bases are TGTGCCAGCAGCGACTCACAGTACAATGAGCAGTTCTTC. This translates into CASSDSQYNEQFF. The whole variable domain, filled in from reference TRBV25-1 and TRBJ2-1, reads EADIYQTPRYLVIGTGKKITLECSQTMGHDKMYWYQQDPGMELHLIHYSYGVNSTEKGDLSSESTVSRIRTEHFPLTLESARPSHTSQYLCASSDSQYNEQFFGPGTRLTVL.

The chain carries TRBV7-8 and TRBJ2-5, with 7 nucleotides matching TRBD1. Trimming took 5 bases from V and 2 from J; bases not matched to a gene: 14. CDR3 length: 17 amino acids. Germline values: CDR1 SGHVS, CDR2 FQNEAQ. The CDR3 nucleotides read TGTGCCAGCAGCCCACCTAACCCACTACAGGGGCAAGAGACCCAGTACTTC. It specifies CASSPPNPLQGQETQYF.

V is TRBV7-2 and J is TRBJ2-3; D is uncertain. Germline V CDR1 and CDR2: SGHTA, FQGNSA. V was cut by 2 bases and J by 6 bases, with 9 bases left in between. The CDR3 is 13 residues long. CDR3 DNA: TGTGCCAGCAGCTTAAACTTCCGGGATACGCAGTATTTT. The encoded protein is CASSLNFRDTQYF.

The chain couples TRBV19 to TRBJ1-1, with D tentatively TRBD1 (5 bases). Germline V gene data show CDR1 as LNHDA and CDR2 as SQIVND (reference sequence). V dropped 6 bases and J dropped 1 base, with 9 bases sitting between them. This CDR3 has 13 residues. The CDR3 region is CASRLTGNTEAFF. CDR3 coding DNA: TGTGCCAGTAGGCTAACAGGGAACACTGAAGCTTTCTTT.

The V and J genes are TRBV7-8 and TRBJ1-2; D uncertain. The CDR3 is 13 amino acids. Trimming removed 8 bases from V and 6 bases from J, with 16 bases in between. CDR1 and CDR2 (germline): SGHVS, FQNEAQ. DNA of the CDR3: TGTGCCAGCCACACAGTCTCCGTCCATGGCTACACCTTC. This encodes CASHTVSVHGYTF.

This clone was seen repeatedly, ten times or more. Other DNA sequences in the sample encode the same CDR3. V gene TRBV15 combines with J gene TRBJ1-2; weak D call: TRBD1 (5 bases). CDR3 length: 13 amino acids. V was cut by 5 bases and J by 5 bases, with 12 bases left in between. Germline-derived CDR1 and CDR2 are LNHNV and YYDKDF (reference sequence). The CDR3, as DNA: TGTGCCACCAGCGGAGGGGTGAATTATGGCTACACCTTC. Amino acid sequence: CATSGGVNYGYTF. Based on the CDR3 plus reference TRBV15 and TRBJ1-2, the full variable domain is DAMVIQNPRYQVTQFGKPVTLSCSQTLNHNVMYWYQQKSSQAPKLLFHYYDKDFNNEADTPDNFQSRRPNTSFCFLDIRSPGLGDTAMYLCATSGGVNYGYTFGSGTRLTVV.

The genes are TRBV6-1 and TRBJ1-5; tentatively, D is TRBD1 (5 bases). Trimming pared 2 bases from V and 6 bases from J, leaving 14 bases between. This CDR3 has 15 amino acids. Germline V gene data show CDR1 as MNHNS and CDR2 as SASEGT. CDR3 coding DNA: TGTGCCAGCAGTGAATTCGGGGGAGGACGTCAGCCCCAGCATTTT. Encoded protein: CASSEFGGGRQPQHF.

CDR3 amino acids: CAWTQEETQYF. The CDR3 DNA sequence: TGTGCCTGGACCCAAGAGGAGACCCAGTACTTC. This chain joins TRBV30 and TRBJ2-5; D ambiguous. Germline loops: CDR1 GTSNPN, CDR2 SVGIG (reference sequence). V was cut by 4 bases and J by 5 bases, with 8 bases left in between. The CDR3 is 11 amino acids.

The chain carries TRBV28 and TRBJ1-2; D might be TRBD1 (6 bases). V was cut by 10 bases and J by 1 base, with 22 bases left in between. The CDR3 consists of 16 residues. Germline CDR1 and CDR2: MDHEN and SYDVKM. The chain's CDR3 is CATLAGAATNNYGYTF. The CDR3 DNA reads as TGTGCCACCTTAGCGGGGGCGGCTACAAATAACTATGGCTACACCTTC.

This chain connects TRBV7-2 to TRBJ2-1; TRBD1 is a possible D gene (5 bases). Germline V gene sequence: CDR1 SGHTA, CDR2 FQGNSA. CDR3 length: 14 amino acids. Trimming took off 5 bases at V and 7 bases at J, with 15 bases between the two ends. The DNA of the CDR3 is TGTGCCAGCAGCGTCAGGGCTCCCCAAAATGAGCAGTTCTTC. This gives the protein CASSVRAPQNEQFF. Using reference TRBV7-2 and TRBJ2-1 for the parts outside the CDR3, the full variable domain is GAGVSQSPSNKVTEKGKDVELRCDPISGHTALYWYRQSLGQGLEFLIYFQGNSAPDKSGLPSDRFSAERTGGSVSTLTIQRTQQEDSAVYLCASSVRAPQNEQFFGPGTRLTVL.

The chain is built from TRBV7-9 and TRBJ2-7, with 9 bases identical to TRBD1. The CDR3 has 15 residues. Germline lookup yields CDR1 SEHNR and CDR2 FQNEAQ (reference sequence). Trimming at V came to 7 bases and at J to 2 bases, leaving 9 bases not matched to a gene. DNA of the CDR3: TGTGCCAGCATCCCCGGGACAGGGTACCCCTACGAGCAGTACTTC. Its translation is CASIPGTGYPYEQYF.

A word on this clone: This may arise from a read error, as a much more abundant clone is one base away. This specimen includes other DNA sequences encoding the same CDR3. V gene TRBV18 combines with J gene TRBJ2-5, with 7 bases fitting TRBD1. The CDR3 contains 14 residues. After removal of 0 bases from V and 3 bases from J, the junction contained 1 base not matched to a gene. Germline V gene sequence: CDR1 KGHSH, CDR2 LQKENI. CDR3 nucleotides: TGTGCCAGCTCACCACCGGGACAGAAAGAGACCCAGTACTTC. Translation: CASSPPGQKETQYF.

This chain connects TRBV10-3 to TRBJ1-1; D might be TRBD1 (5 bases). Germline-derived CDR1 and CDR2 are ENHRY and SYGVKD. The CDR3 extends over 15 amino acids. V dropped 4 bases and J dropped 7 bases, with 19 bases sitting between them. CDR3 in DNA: TGTGCCATCAGTGCCCAGGCAGGGCGGGACGTTGAAGCTTTCTTT. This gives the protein CAISAQAGRDVEAFF.